This note documents a single TCR beta chain sequence. Its antigen is still unknown. The data derive from a study of long-term antiretroviral therapy in people with HIV. Notes on the study in general: The clones with expansion before ART were dominant in the repertoire at all time points. Blood specimens, gathered between the mid-2000s and the late 2010s, were possibly obtained under older ART regimens.

Amounts of about 1-10 million cryopreserved PBMC were held in the samples before DNA extraction. immunoSEQ v3.0 was run at survey level. Sequencing was intended to reach about 40,000-50,000 T-cell genomes per sample. TCRdb's copy holds only in-frame clones and misses some; the assay was immunoSEQ multiplex PCR. In the table there are 17,000 or so clones, under 80% of which are singletons. The material was unsorted PBMCs, obtained around 2.2 years before starting antiretroviral therapy. This receptor was identified in a man younger than 45 with HIV.

CDR3 amino acids: CASSARTGFDTQYF. The CDR3 DNA reads as TGCGCCAGCAGCGCCCGGACAGGGTTTGATACGCAGTATTTT. The chain has TRBV4-1 and TRBJ2-3; 8 bases are a match to TRBD1. V shed 5 bases, J shed 6 bases, and the junction held 7 bases outside the gene matches. Germline-derived CDR1 and CDR2 are MGHRA and YSYEKL. The CDR3 consists of 14 residues.